This T cell receptor beta chain was identified in a study of T cell responses to AZD1222 COVID-19 vaccine. Study context: Pooling was applied to second doses at about 4 or about 12 weeks. General study findings and limits: At baseline, seropositivity was found in only six or seven AZD1222 recipients. Reportedly, close to half of spike-specific TCRs are directed against unmutated variant regions. All repertoire sampling was performed exclusively after the peak T cell response.

About this clone: Its antigen is undetermined.

TCRdb keeps only in-frame clones here, not all; method: immunoSEQ multiplex PCR. The sample has about 100,000 clones; about nine tenths are singletons. The V and J ends lost 1 base and 6 bases respectively, with 14 bases between them. The germline CDR1 and CDR2 sequences are LGHNA and YNFKEQ. The CDR3 has 15 amino acids. The sequence was obtained from an adult in good health. This chain links TRBV4-2 with TRBJ2-3; D is uncertain. Material: peripheral blood, obtained on day 0 of AZD1222 vaccination. CDR3 nucleotide sequence: TGTGCCAGCAGCCAAGGTGGGCGGTCTTACGATACGCAGTATTTT. Translating it yields CASSQGGRSYDTQYF.